A selection of T cell receptor beta chains follows, all from one sample in a study of blood T cells in healthy people across ages. MiXCR was run by TCRdb on the 5' RACE reads, yielding one entry per CDR3 protein. The sample gives 540,000 or so distinct CDR3 sequences, 27% of which show up once; about 18% is in the top ten. The source material was blood. Receptors originate from a woman aged 70 to 79 in good health. Both conserved end residues are trimmed from each CDR3. Fields, in order: J gene, V gene, CDR3 length, CDR3 protein.

TRBJ2-7 TRBV5-1 11 ASSLNGYFEQY
TRBJ1-4 TRBV7-2 13 ASSFGQGFSEKLF
TRBJ2-5 TRBV6-6 12 ASSPRSTQETQY
TRBJ2-3 TRBV20-1 13 SAREGGGFENTQY
TRBJ1-2 TRBV14 13 ASSQDLGANYGYT
NA TRBV20-1 11 SARSGQSSPQF
TRBJ2-5 TRBV2 10 ASGSIPETQY
TRBJ1-6 TRBV11-3 11 ASSFLTDSPLH
TRBJ1-5 TRBV12-3/TRBV12-4 14 ASSLIGRGKGQPQH
TRBJ2-3 TRBV7-2 15 ASSLGPQGAEADTQY
TRBJ1-5 TRBV6-2/TRBV6-3 17 ASRSLNNYDRGTGRPQH
TRBJ2-5 TRBV7-2 12 ASSSQSREETQY
TRBJ1-1 TRBV6-4 12 ASSIDSSGTEAF
TRBJ1-1 TRBV28 11 ASKSTGSSEAF
TRBJ1-1 TRBV7-2 14 ASSLMARGLGTEAF
TRBJ2-5 TRBV7-2 17 ASSLTLGLAGGLQETQY
NA TRBV20-1 10 SAEIRMETQY
NA TRBV6-6 12 ASSAWDSAGEQF
TRBJ2-5 TRBV20-1 12 SASSWREQETQY
TRBJ2-1 TRBV29-1 10 SVGQGEDEQF
TRBJ2-3 TRBV6-4 14 ASSRRSVAWTDTQY
TRBJ2-1 TRBV29-1 12 SGAESQSYNEQF
TRBJ2-5 TRBV6-5 13 ASSYWTGGGGTQY
TRBJ2-5 TRBV29-1 10 SVLGLQETQY
TRBJ2-2 TRBV4-3 14 ASGPRLLRNTGELF
TRBJ2-6 TRBV7-6 15 ASSLRTSVSGANVLT
TRBJ1-5 TRBV27 13 ASSLQGPGGQPQH
TRBJ1-2 TRBV19 12 ASTLGQGEKGYT
TRBJ2-3 TRBV21-1 16 ASSKAKYRTGGEDTQY
TRBJ2-2 TRBV10-3 14 AISESSQGRTGELF
TRBJ2-7 TRBV29-1 10 SGGTVGGEQY
TRBJ1-1 TRBV19 13 ASTSHTGGGTEAF
TRBJ2-5 TRBV9 11 ASSGGKQETQH
TRBJ1-4 TRBV7-2 15 ASSPYYTGQEDEKLF
TRBJ1-1 TRBV21-1 14 ASSKRLGTVGDEAF
TRBJ1-1 TRBV29-1 9 SVSTGWGAF
TRBJ2-3 TRBV7-3 13 ASSPFPGGPDTQY
TRBJ1-2 TRBV20-1 9 SVTAGGDYT
TRBJ1-2 TRBV20-1 12 SARDQGKGGGYT
TRBJ2-5 TRBV10-3 12 AINEGQGRETQY
TRBJ2-5 TRBV10-3 10 AHGDTQETQY
TRBJ1-5 TRBV28 9 ASTTGGPQH
TRBJ1-5 TRBV7-9 13 ASSEGQGSNQPQH
TRBJ2-3 TRBV7-2 10 ASSLAWGTQY
TRBJ1-5 TRBV2 11 ASRKERNQPQH
TRBJ1-4 TRBV5-1 14 ASSLGSLHSNEKLF
TRBJ2-7 TRBV7-2 12 ASSLGSGLYEQY
TRBJ2-3 TRBV6-1 11 ASSERTGATQY
TRBJ2-3 TRBV7-2 11 ASSGGLAGSQY
TRBJ2-1 TRBV6-5 10 ASRPRGDEQF
TRBJ1-5 TRBV29-1 11 SGPRGRNQPQH
TRBJ2-3 TRBV7-2 14 ASSLLAGASTDTQY
TRBJ2-5 TRBV9 16 ASSPSLAGGLVGESQY